A selection of T cell receptor beta chains follows, all from one sample in a study of response to subunit inactivated influenza vaccine. TCRdb itself ran the RT-PCR reads through MiXCR, one entry per CDR3 protein. The data show 290,000 or so distinct CDR3 sequences, roughly 20% seen once. The sample in question was PBMCs from blood, obtained about 20 months after vaccination. The receptors here all came from a man in his fifties or sixties who received an inactivated influenza vaccine. The CDR3 runs from the conserved cysteine through the conserved F or W. A D gene is named only where the DNA matches it firmly. A clone size is listed for some rows: how often the clone was seen (once, few, many), or a class if it is expanded.

>few|TRBV7-2|TRBD1|TRBJ1-1
CASSTTGGLTEAFF
TGTGCCAGCAGCACCACAGGGGGCCTCACTGAAGCTTTCTTT
>few|TRBV24-1|.|TRBJ1-3
CATSDSGNTIYF
TGTGCCACCAGTGACTCCGGAAACACCATATATTTT
>few|TRBV7-9|.|TRBJ1-4
CASSLNGDEKLFF
TGTGCCAGCAGCTTAAATGGAGACGAAAAACTGTTTTTT
>.|TRBV20-1|TRBD1|TRBJ1-5
CSARDLRGWLSNQPQHF
TGCAGTGCTAGAGATCTCAGGGGGTGGCTTAGCAATCAGCCCCAGCATTTT
>many|TRBV7-9|TRBD1|TRBJ1-1
CASREYRGLTEAFF
TGTGCCAGCAGGGAATACAGGGGACTCACTGAAGCTTTCTTT
>many|TRBV20-1|.|TRBJ1-2
CSARVPGGGYGYTF
TGCAGTGCTAGAGTCCCCGGGGGGGGCTATGGCTACACCTTC
>few|TRBV28|.|TRBJ2-7
CASSLSGLFSSYEQYF
TGTGCCAGCAGTTTATCGGGACTTTTCAGCTCCTACGAGCAGTACTTC
>few|TRBV4-1|.|TRBJ1-2
CASSQEITFYGYTF
TGCGCCAGCAGCCAAGAAATCACGTTCTATGGCTACACCTTC
>.|TRBV10-3|.|TRBJ2-5
CATSGPPGYQETQYF
TGTGCCACATCCGGGCCTCCCGGGTACCAAGAGACCCAGTACTTC
>few|TRBV6-5|.|TRBJ1-2
CASSYDGTDYGYTF
TGTGCCAGCAGTTACGACGGTACCGACTATGGCTACACCTTC
>.|TRBV4-3|.|TRBJ2-5
CASSQVWQSVQETQYF
TGCGCCAGCAGCCAAGTTTGGCAGTCCGTACAAGAGACCCAGTACTTC
>few|TRBV2|TRBD2|TRBJ2-5
CASSDGRGAETQYF
TGTGCCAGCAGTGATGGGAGGGGCGCGGAGACCCAGTACTTC
>.|TRBV28|TRBD1|TRBJ1-5
CASRRTGGSNQPQHF
TGTGCCAGCAGGCGGACAGGTGGGAGCAATCAGCCCCAGCATTTT
>.|TRBV10-3|TRBD1|TRBJ1-1
CAISSGQSTEAFF
TGTGCCATCAGCTCGGGACAGTCGACTGAAGCTTTCTTT
>few|TRBV20-1|.|TRBJ2-2
CSARVTGELFF
TGCAGTGCTAGAGTCACCGGGGAGCTGTTTTTT
>few|TRBV10-3|.|TRBJ1-1
CAISPGVEAFF
TGTGCCATCAGTCCGGGCGTTGAAGCTTTCTTT
>.|TRBV20-1|.|TRBJ2-3
CSAGPTTQYF
TGCAGTGCGGGACCAACTACGCAGTATTTT
>few|TRBV12-3/TRBV12-4|.|TRBJ1-2
CASSLPQEIGYTF
TGTGCCAGCAGTTTACCCCAGGAAATTGGCTACACCTTC
>few|TRBV10-3|TRBD1|TRBJ2-5
CAISETGTALMIQETQYF
TGTGCCATCAGTGAGACGGGGACAGCCCTAATGATCCAAGAGACCCAGTACTTC
>few|TRBV7-9|.|TRBJ1-1
CASSFPYAVNTEAFF
TGTGCCAGCAGCTTTCCTTACGCAGTGAACACTGAAGCTTTCTTT
>.|TRBV20-1|TRBD2|TRBJ2-1
CSAREAGLAGSNEQFF
TGCAGTGCTAGAGAAGCTGGACTAGCGGGATCCAATGAGCAGTTCTTC
>few|TRBV7-9|TRBD2|TRBJ2-7
CASSLTTSVSYEQYF
TGTGCCAGCAGCTTAACGACTAGCGTTTCCTACGAGCAGTACTTC
>.|TRBV3-1|.|TRBJ2-1
CASSWDSYNEQFF
TGTGCCAGCAGCTGGGACTCCTACAATGAGCAGTTCTTC
>.|TRBV20-1|.|TRBJ2-1
CSTVRLLVDEQFF
TGCAGTACCGTTCGACTACTTGTGGATGAGCAGTTCTTC
>few|TRBV5-1|TRBD2|TRBJ2-3
CASSLFGSGRTDTQYF
TGCGCCAGCAGCTTATTTGGTAGCGGGAGAACGGATACGCAGTATTTT
>few|TRBV12-3/TRBV12-4|TRBD1|TRBJ1-1
CASRRDRENTEAFF
TGTGCCAGCAGACGGGACAGAGAGAACACTGAAGCTTTCTTT
>once|TRBV12-3/TRBV12-4|.|TRBJ2-4
CASRTTGGVAKNIQYF
TGTGCCAGCAGGACTACAGGTGGGGTAGCCAAAAACATTCAGTACTTC